What follows are 18 T cell receptor beta chains derived from one specimen sequenced in a study of T cell responses to AZD1222 COVID-19 vaccine. Profiling relied on immunoSEQ multiplex PCR, and the TCRdb table lists in-frame clones only, not all of them. The sample shows 150,000 to 200,000 clones, roughly 92% of them seen only once. Sample: peripheral blood, taken on day 0 of AZD1222 vaccination. Source of these receptors: an adult in good health.

V and J are TRBV7-9 and TRBJ1-1; 8 nucleotides align to TRBD1. CDR1 is SEHNR, CDR2 FQNEAQ, per germline (reference sequence). The CDR3 has 18 residues. V shed 5 bases and J 3 bases; nucleotides not matched to a gene: 17. CDR3 sequence reads: CASSPGDRPWTLYTEAFF. In nucleotides, the CDR3 is TGTGCCAGCAGCCCCGGGGACAGGCCCTGGACCCTGTACACTGAAGCTTTCTTT.

The chain carries TRBV5-1 and TRBJ1-2; no firm D call. This CDR3 spans 14 amino acids. V lost 0 bases and J 5 bases, leaving 11 bases between the germline ends. Germline values: CDR1 SGHRS, CDR2 YFSETQ. The chain's CDR3 is CASSLAVGTYGYTF. In DNA form, the CDR3 reads TGCGCCAGCAGCTTGGCGGTAGGAACTTATGGCTACACCTTC.

This clone has a handful of counts. This chain connects TRBV30 to TRBJ2-5; D is undetermined. The CDR3 contains 13 residues. The germline V and J ends were trimmed by 3 bases and 2 bases, with 10 bases remaining between them. Germline lookup yields CDR1 GTSNPN and CDR2 SVGIG (reference sequence). The CDR3 is CAWSFGLQETQYF. CDR3 DNA: TGTGCCTGGAGCTTCGGGCTTCAAGAGACCCAGTACTTC. Based on the CDR3 plus reference TRBV30 and TRBJ2-5, the full variable domain is SQTIHQWPATLVQPVGSPLSLECTVEGTSNPNLYWYRQAAGRGLQLLFYSVGIGQISSEVPQNLSASRPQDRQFILSSKKLLLSDSGFYLCAWSFGLQETQYFGPGTRLLVL.

J is TRBJ2-5 and V is TRBV19, with D perhaps TRBD1 (6 bases). Trimming shortened V by 2 bases and J by 5 bases, and 12 bases separated the two germline ends. Germline-derived CDR1 and CDR2 are LNHDA and SQIVND (reference sequence). This CDR3 contains 14 residues. Written as DNA, the CDR3 is TGTGCCAGTAGTATAACTCCCCAGGGGGAGACCCAGTACTTC. Translating it yields CASSITPQGETQYF.

The rearrangement joins TRBV18 to TRBJ2-2, with 9 bases lining up with TRBD2. Germline lookup yields CDR1 KGHSH and CDR2 LQKENI. This CDR3 is 17 amino acids long. J gave up 6 bases and V 1 base, and 9 bases lay outside the gene matches. CDR3 sequence reads: CASSPLMIAGEAGELFF. The CDR3 region has the DNA TGTGCCAGCTCACCACTTATGATAGCGGGAGAGGCCGGGGAGCTGTTTTTT.

The J gene is TRBJ1-5, the V gene TRBV12-3 or TRBV12-4; D might be TRBD1 (6 bases). This CDR3 has 13 residues. V lost 8 bases and J lost 3, with 11 bases in between. This CDR3 is CASGPGDNQPQHF. CDR3 sequence (DNA): TGTGCCAGCGGGCCAGGGGACAATCAGCCCCAGCATTTT.

V is TRBV30 and J is TRBJ1-5; TRBD1 might be the D (6 bases). Looked up from germline, CDR1 is GTSNPN and CDR2 is SVGIG (reference sequence). CDR3 size: 13 residues. Trimming pared 3 bases from V and 4 bases from J, leaving 10 bases between. CDR3 protein: CAWSGQGNQPQHF. As DNA, the CDR3 is TGTGCCTGGAGCGGTCAGGGGAATCAGCCCCAGCATTTT.

V is TRBV4-1 and J is TRBJ1-2, with a weak D call TRBD1 (5 bases). CDR3 length equals 17 residues. CDR1 and CDR2 from the germline V gene are MGHRA and YSYEKL. Trimming removed 1 base at V and 1 base at J, with 16 bases between. As DNA, the CDR3 is TGCGCCAGCAGCCAAGGGAGTCGCAGGGACGTTAACTATGGCTACACCTTC. Its translation is CASSQGSRRDVNYGYTF.

V gene TRBV11-3 combines with J gene TRBJ2-1; D is ambiguous. Trimming removed 6 bases from V and 3 bases from J, with 6 bases in between. CDR1 SGHNT and CDR2 YENEEA come from the germline V gene. The CDR3 totals 12 residues. CDR3 DNA: TGTGCCAGCAGTAAGGGCTACAATGAGCAGTTCTTC. Its protein product is CASSKGYNEQFF.

The chain uses TRBV5-5 and TRBJ2-1, with a tentative D call TRBD1 (6 bases). The V and J ends lost 5 bases and 5 bases respectively, with 14 bases between them. The CDR3 length is 14 residues. Germline lookup yields CDR1 SGHKS and CDR2 YYEKEE (reference sequence). The CDR3 DNA sequence: TGTGCCAGCAGAGGGGCAGGGGAACACAATGAGCAGTTCTTC. Amino acid sequence: CASRGAGEHNEQFF.

The chain employs TRBV20-1 and TRBJ1-2; no reliable D call. CDR1 and CDR2 (germline): DFQATT, SNEGSKA (reference sequence). Trimming removed 3 bases at V and 6 bases at J, with 8 bases between. This CDR3 spans 11 amino acids. The DNA for the CDR3 is TGCAGTGCTAGTATTAGGAATGGCTACACCTTC. It translates to CSASIRNGYTF.

The rearrangement links TRBV5-1 to TRBJ2-7; 7 bases agree with TRBD2. This CDR3 has 13 residues. Germline V gene data show CDR1 as SGHRS and CDR2 as YFSETQ. V trimming: 4 bases; J trimming: 6 bases; junction bases outside the gene matches: 7. The CDR3 DNA sequence: TGCGCCAGCAGCCCCCTGGGCGGGGGCGAGCAGTACTTC. It yields the protein CASSPLGGGEQYF.

V and J are TRBV5-1 and TRBJ2-4; TRBD1 aligns across 8 bases. Germline CDR1 is SGHRS and CDR2 is YFSETQ. This CDR3 region has 16 residues. The V and J ends lost 4 bases and 2 bases, in that order; junction bases with no gene match: 8. CDR3 sequence (DNA): TGCGCCAGCAGCCCGCAGGGGGCCCCGACCAAAAACATTCAGTACTTC. Residues: CASSPQGAPTKNIQYF.

This clone appeared a single time. The V gene is TRBV4-1, the J gene TRBJ2-7, with D perhaps matching TRBD2 (6 bases). The CDR3 spans 18 residues. V was cut by 0 bases and J by 0 bases, with 18 bases left in between. CDR1 and CDR2 from the germline V gene are MGHRA and YSYEKL. CDR3 region: CASSQEGRGPGVSYEQYF. The CDR3 nucleotides read TGCGCCAGCAGCCAAGAGGGAAGAGGACCGGGAGTCTCCTACGAGCAGTACTTC.

The chain recombines TRBV19 with TRBJ1-2; tentatively, D is TRBD1 (6 bases). The CDR3 has 15 residues. Per the germline V gene, CDR1 is LNHDA and CDR2 is SQIVND (reference sequence). V lost 3 bases, J lost 3 bases, and 14 bases lay in between. Here the CDR3 DNA reads TGTGCCAGTAGTATTCTGGGGGGCGAGGACTATGGCTACACCTTC. Protein: CASSILGGEDYGYTF.

This clone was detected only once. This chain joins TRBV19 and TRBJ1-6; D is ambiguous. Germline V gene lookup returns CDR1 LNHDA and CDR2 SQIVND (reference sequence). V shed 7 bases and J shed 10 bases, with 20 bases lying between them. This CDR3 comprises 15 residues. The CDR3 loop reads CASTPAVTAWSPLHF. CDR3 bases: TGTGCCAGTACCCCTGCTGTAACCGCGTGGTCACCCCTCCACTTT. The whole variable domain, remainder taken from reference TRBV19 and TRBJ1-6, is DGGITQSPKYLFRKEGQNVTLSCEQNLNHDAMYWYRQDPGQGLRLIYYSQIVNDFQKGDIAEGYSVSREKKESFPLTVTSAQKNPTAFYLCASTPAVTAWSPLHFGNGTRLTVT.

The chain couples TRBV25-1 to TRBJ2-3; no definite D call. This CDR3 is built from 15 residues. V was clipped by 7 bases and J by 2 bases, with 16 bases between them. Germline CDR1 and CDR2: MGHDK and SYGVNS. For the CDR3, the DNA is TGTGCCAGCATTGGGGTTATAAGGGACACAGATACGCAGTATTTT. It translates to CASIGVIRDTDTQYF.

The V and J genes are TRBV3-1 (or the pseudogene TRBV3-2) and TRBJ1-1; D unresolved. This CDR3 comprises 14 residues. Germline V gives CDR1 LGHDT, CDR2 YNNKEL (reference sequence). Deletions cut 2 bases from V and 0 bases from J, with 7 bases between. CDR3 bases: TGTGCCAGCAGCCAAAGTCCAGTGAACACTGAAGCTTTCTTT. This sequence encodes CASSQSPVNTEAFF.